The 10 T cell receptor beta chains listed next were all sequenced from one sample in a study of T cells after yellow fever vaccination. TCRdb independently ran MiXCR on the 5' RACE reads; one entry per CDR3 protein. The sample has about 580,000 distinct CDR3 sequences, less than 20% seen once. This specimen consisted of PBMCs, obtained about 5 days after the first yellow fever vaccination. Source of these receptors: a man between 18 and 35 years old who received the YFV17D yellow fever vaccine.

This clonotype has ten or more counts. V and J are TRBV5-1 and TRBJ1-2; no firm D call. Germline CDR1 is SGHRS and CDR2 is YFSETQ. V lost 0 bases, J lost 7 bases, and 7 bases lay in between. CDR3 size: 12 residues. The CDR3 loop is CASSLEGFGYTF. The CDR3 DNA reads TGCGCCAGCAGCTTGGAAGGGTTTGGCTACACCTTC.

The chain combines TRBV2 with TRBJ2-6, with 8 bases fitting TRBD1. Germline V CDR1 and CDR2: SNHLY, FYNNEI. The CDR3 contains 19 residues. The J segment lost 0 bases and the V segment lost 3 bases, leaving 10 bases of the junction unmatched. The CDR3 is CASSELRTGSNSGANVLTF. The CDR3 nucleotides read TGTGCCAGCAGTGAGCTTCGGACAGGGTCAAACTCTGGGGCCAACGTCCTGACTTTC.

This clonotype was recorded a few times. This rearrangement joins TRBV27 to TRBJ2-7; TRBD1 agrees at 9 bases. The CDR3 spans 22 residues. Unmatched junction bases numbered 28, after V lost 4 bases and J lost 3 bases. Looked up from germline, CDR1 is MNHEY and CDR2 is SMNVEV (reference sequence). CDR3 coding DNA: TGTGCCAGCAGTTCTTCCTACTACAGACAGGGGGTCGGCCCGCCAAAAAGCTACGAGCAGTACTTC. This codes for CASSSSYYRQGVGPPKSYEQYF.

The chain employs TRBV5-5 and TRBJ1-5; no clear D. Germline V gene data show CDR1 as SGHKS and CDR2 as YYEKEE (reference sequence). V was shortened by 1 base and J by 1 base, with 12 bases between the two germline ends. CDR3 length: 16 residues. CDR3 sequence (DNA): TGTGCCAGCAGCTTGAGTTCAGTCGGGAGCAATCAGCCCCAGCATTTT. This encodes CASSLSSVGSNQPQHF. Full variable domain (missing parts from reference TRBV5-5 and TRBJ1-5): DAGVTQSPTHLIKTRGQQVTLRCSPISGHKSVSWYQQVLGQGPQFIFQYYEKEERGRGNFPDRFSARQFPNYSSELNVNALLLGDSALYLCASSLSSVGSNQPQHFGDGTRLSIL.

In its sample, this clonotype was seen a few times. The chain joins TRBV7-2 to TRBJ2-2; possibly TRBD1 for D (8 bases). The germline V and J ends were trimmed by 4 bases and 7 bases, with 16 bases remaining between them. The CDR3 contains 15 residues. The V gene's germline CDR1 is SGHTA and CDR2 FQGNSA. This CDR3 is CASSSQGGVIGELFF. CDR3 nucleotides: TGTGCCAGCAGCTCACAGGGGGGGGTCATCGGGGAGCTGTTTTTT.

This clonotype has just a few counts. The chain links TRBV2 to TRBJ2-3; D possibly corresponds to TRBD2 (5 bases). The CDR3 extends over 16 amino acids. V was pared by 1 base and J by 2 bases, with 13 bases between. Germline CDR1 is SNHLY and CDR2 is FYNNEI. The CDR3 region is CASSEGGVFFTDTQYF. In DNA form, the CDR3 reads TGTGCCAGCAGTGAAGGGGGAGTCTTTTTCACAGATACGCAGTATTTT.

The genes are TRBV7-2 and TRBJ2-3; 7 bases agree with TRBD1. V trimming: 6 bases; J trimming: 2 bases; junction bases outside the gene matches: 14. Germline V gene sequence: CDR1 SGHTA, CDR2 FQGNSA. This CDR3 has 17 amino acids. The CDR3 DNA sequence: TGTGCCAGCAGTACTGGGACAGTCCACACCGTCACAGATACGCAGTATTTT. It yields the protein CASSTGTVHTVTDTQYF.

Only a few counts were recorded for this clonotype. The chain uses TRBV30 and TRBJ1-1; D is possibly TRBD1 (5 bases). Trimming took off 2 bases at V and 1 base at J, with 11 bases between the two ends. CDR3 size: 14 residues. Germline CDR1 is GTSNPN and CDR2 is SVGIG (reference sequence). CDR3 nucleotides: TGTGCCTGGAGTTCTGGCCAGGGGAACACTGAAGCTTTCTTT. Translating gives CAWSSGQGNTEAFF.

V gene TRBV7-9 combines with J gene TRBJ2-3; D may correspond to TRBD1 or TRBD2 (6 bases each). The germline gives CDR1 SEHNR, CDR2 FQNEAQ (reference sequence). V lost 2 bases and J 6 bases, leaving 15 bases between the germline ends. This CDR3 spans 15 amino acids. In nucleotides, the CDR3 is TGTGCCAGCAGCTTATACGGGGGCAGCTCCGATACGCAGTATTTT. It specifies CASSLYGGSSDTQYF.

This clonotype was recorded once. CDR3 region: CASRPRGSNQPQHF. DNA of the CDR3: TGTGCCAGCAGACCGAGGGGTAGCAATCAGCCCCAGCATTTT. This chain joins TRBV27 and TRBJ1-5; perhaps TRBD1 as D (5 bases). Per germline, CDR1 MNHEY and CDR2 SMNVEV (reference sequence). The CDR3 runs 14 residues. V was pared by 6 bases and J by 0 bases, with 9 bases between.